This TCR beta chain emerged from a study of T cell repertoires in cytomegalovirus infection. Study details: Indicated by public TCR beta signatures were CMV infection and matching HLA type.

A single record per CDR3 protein comes from TCRdb applying MiXCR to the reads. The sample holds over 450,000 distinct CDR3 sequences; about 11% are singletons and the top ten take 9.5% to 13%. With V trimmed by 3 bases and J by 6 bases, 7 bases remained unmatched. The CDR3 loop spans 14 amino acids. Germline CDR1 MNHNS, CDR2 SASEGT. This clonotype was seen many times. What it binds is unknown. Study outcomes and limitations: In two of eight donors, the top clonotype was HLA-C-restricted CMV-specific. There were carriers of CMV plus the relevant HLA, and cumulative public TCR beta family frequency identified them.

Sequencing was carried out using PBMCs. The clonotype originates from a human donor in good health (CMV status not recorded). Some clones in this sample may be carry-over from other donors' samples. This chain connects TRBV6-1 to TRBJ1-2, with 7 nucleotides matching TRBD1. CDR3 DNA: TGTGCCAGCAGTGACCGTGGGAGGGGGCATGGCTACACCTTC. Its protein is CASSDRGRGHGYTF.